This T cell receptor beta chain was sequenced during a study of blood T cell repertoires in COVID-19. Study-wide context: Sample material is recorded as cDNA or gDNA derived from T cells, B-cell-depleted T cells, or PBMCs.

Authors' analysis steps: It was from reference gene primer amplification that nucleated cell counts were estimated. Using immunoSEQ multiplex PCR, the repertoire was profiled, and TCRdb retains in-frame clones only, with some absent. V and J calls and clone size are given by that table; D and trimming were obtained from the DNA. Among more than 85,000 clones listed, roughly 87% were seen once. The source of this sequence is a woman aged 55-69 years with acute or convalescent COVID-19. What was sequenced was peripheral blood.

The CDR3 region is CASSSLTRTGELFF. The CDR3 nucleotides read TGTGCCAGCAGCTCCTTGACTAGAACCGGGGAGCTGTTTTTT. This chain connects TRBV7-9 to TRBJ2-2, with TRBD2 as a possible D gene (6 bases). The CDR3 contains 14 residues. Trimming shortened V by 4 bases and J by 5 bases, and 11 bases separated the two germline ends. Germline V CDR1 and CDR2: SEHNR, FQNEAQ (reference sequence).